The 20 T cell receptor beta chains reported below all come from one sample, sequenced in a study of OX40 agonist ivuxolimab in advanced cancers. Measured with immunoSEQ multiplex PCR; TCRdb has only the in-frame clones, and not every one. This sample yields approximately 82,000 clones, of which about 88% are seen a single time; 4.1% belongs to the top ten. Source: CD4+ or CD8+ T cells sorted from blood, taken in a trial of the OX40 agonist ivuxolimab. Receptors were obtained from an adult with an advanced solid tumor such as melanoma, head and neck, liver or kidney cancer.

The chain recombines TRBV14 with TRBJ1-3; unclear D gene. V lost 3 bases to trimming and J lost 5 bases, with 5 bases between them. This CDR3 has 12 residues. Per germline, CDR1 SGHDN and CDR2 FVKESK. The CDR3 coding sequence is TGTGCCAGCAGCCACTCACGAAACACCATATATTTT. This gives the protein CASSHSRNTIYF.

The V gene is TRBV28, the J gene TRBJ2-7; either TRBD1 or TRBD2 may fit D (5 bases each). The germline gives CDR1 MDHEN, CDR2 SYDVKM. The CDR3 has 14 amino acids. V lost 7 bases to trimming and J lost 3 bases, with 16 bases between them. CDR3 DNA sequence: TGTGCCAGCACCCCCCCGGGGCCGGTCTACGAGCAGTACTTC. This sequence encodes CASTPPGPVYEQYF. The full variable domain, completed using reference TRBV28 and TRBJ2-7, is DVKVTQSSRYLVKRTGEKVFLECVQDMDHENMFWYRQDPGLGLRLIYFSYDVKMKEKGDIPEGYSVSREKKERFSLILESASTNQTSMYLCASTPPGPVYEQYFGPGTRLTVT.

The chain joins TRBV14 to TRBJ2-5; a possible D gene is TRBD1 (5 bases). CDR3 size: 13 residues. Germline values: CDR1 SGHDN, CDR2 FVKESK. V lost 5 bases and J 5 bases, leaving 12 bases between the germline ends. This CDR3 reads CASSGQGGETQYF. CDR3 bases: TGTGCCAGCAGCGGGCAGGGTGGGGAGACCCAGTACTTC.

With respect to this clone: Different DNA sequences within this sample yield the same CDR3. V and J are TRBV2 and TRBJ1-1, with TRBD1 matching over 7 bases. Germline CDR1 and CDR2: SNHLY and FYNNEI. V shed 6 bases, J shed 4 bases, and the junction held 8 bases outside the gene matches. CDR3 length equals 14 residues. CDR3 nucleotides: TGTGCCAGCAGGGGTCAGGGGGGGGTCACTGAAGCTTTCTTT. Its protein product is CASRGQGGVTEAFF.

The chain has TRBV10-3 and TRBJ2-5; 8 nucleotides line up with TRBD2. CDR3 length: 13 residues. CDR1 is ENHRY and CDR2 is SYGVKD in the germline V gene. Germline trimming cut 6 bases from V and 1 base from J; bases unmatched to any gene: 1. The CDR3 sequence: CAIRTSGQETQYF. DNA of the CDR3: TGTGCCATCAGAACTAGCGGCCAAGAGACCCAGTACTTC.

The chain recombines TRBV7-9 with TRBJ2-1; D not certain. The V gene's germline CDR1 is SEHNR and CDR2 FQNEAQ (reference sequence). V was shortened by 2 bases and J by 8 bases, with 13 bases between the two germline ends. The CDR3 has 14 amino acids. The CDR3 DNA follows: TGTGCCAGCAGCTTAACCGCCGCTGTGGATGAGCAGTTCTTC. It codes for CASSLTAAVDEQFF.

This clone was observed once. The CDR3 protein is CASTPLGVVLAKNIQYF. CDR3 coding DNA: TGTGCCAGCACTCCCCTCGGGGTGGTTCTAGCCAAAAACATTCAGTACTTC. J is TRBJ2-4 and V is TRBV28; D may be TRBD2 (5 bases). Germline V gene lookup returns CDR1 MDHEN and CDR2 SYDVKM. There are 17 residues in the CDR3. Trimming took off 7 bases at V and 0 bases at J, with 19 bases between the two ends.

The CDR3 protein is CASRQGQGIGEKLFF. The CDR3 DNA reads as TGTGCCAGCAGACAGGGACAGGGGATCGGTGAAAAACTGTTTTTT. The chain employs TRBV7-6 and TRBJ1-4; TRBD1 agrees at 10 bases. V lost 6 bases and J lost 7; bases outside the gene matches: 8. Per germline, CDR1 SGHVS and CDR2 FNYEAQ. CDR3 length: 15 residues. Looking up the rest from reference TRBV7-6 and TRBJ1-4 gives the full variable domain: GAGVSQSPRYKVTKRGQDVALRCDPISGHVSLYWYRQALGQGPEFLTYFNYEAQQDKSGLPNDRFSAERPEGSISTLTIQRTEQRDSAMYRCASRQGQGIGEKLFFGSGTQLSVL.

The chain employs TRBV6-1 and TRBJ2-3; no clear D gene. V was pared by 5 bases and J by 2 bases, with 8 bases between. Germline assignment: CDR1 MNHNS and CDR2 SASEGT. This CDR3 contains 13 residues. The CDR3 region has the DNA TGTGCCAGCAGTATACGGCCCACAGATACGCAGTATTTT. Residues: CASSIRPTDTQYF.

The chain carries TRBV6-5 and TRBJ1-5; possible D gene TRBD1, 6 bases. With 6 bases removed from V and 11 bases from J, the gap between germline ends came to 17 bases. CDR1 MNHEY and CDR2 SVGAGI come from the germline V gene. The CDR3 consists of 13 residues. CDR3 in DNA: TGTGCCAGCAGGAGGGACCGGGGGCTGGCCCAGCATTTT. It encodes CASRRDRGLAQHF.

This chain joins TRBV28 and TRBJ2-6, with D perhaps TRBD1 or TRBD2 (6 bases each). Germline CDR1 reads MDHEN; CDR2 reads SYDVKM. This CDR3 contains 18 residues. V lost 6 bases and J 0 bases, leaving 18 bases between the germline ends. The CDR3: CASRTWRDTSSGANVLTF. The CDR3 DNA reads TGTGCCAGCAGAACTTGGCGGGACACGAGCTCTGGGGCCAACGTCCTGACTTTC.

The chain couples TRBV19 to TRBJ1-5; D gene unclear. Trimming pared 0 bases from V and 7 bases from J, leaving 4 bases between. This CDR3 is 12 amino acids long. CDR1 and CDR2 from the germline V gene are LNHDA and SQIVND (reference sequence). The CDR3 here is CASSIDYQPQHF. In DNA, the CDR3 is TGTGCCAGTAGTATAGATTACCAGCCCCAGCATTTT.

This chain joins TRBV2 and TRBJ1-1; D not certain. The CDR3 runs to 12 residues. Per germline, CDR1 SNHLY and CDR2 FYNNEI. The ends were cut back, 7 bases at V and 1 base at J, with 7 bases in the middle. CDR3 sequence reads: CASKVGNTEAFF. Written as DNA, the CDR3 is TGTGCCAGCAAAGTAGGGAACACTGAAGCTTTCTTT.

The chain has TRBV16 and TRBJ1-4, with a weak D call TRBD1 (5 bases). This CDR3 comprises 16 residues. The germline CDR1 and CDR2 sequences are KGHSY and FQNENV. V lost 2 bases and J lost 8, with 18 bases in between. This CDR3 is CASSQGSSRTWEKLFF. The CDR3 DNA reads TGTGCCAGCAGCCAAGGATCGTCCCGGACATGGGAAAAACTGTTTTTT.

The rearrangement uses TRBV9 and TRBJ1-1, with D possibly being TRBD1 (5 bases). Trimming pared 1 base from V and 3 bases from J, leaving 10 bases between. This CDR3 has 14 residues. Germline CDR1 SGDLS, CDR2 YYNGEE. The DNA of the CDR3 is TGTGCCAGCAGCGTATACGGGGCGCACACTGAAGCTTTCTTT. Protein product: CASSVYGAHTEAFF.

This clone was seen just once. The V call is TRBV18, the J call TRBJ2-3; 7 bases fit TRBD1. The length of the CDR3 is 16 residues. J gave up 0 bases and V 3 bases, and 6 bases lay outside the gene matches. Per the germline V gene, CDR1 is KGHSH and CDR2 is LQKENI. CDR3 in amino acids: CASSPFRQGSTDTQYF. As DNA, the CDR3 is TGTGCCAGCTCACCTTTTCGACAGGGTAGCACAGATACGCAGTATTTT. Complete variable domain (other parts from reference TRBV18 and TRBJ2-3): NAGVMQNPRHLVRRRGQEARLRCSPMKGHSHVYWYRQLPEEGLKFMVYLQKENIIDESGMPKERFSAEFPKEGPSILRIQQVVRGDSAAYFCASSPFRQGSTDTQYFGPGTRLTVL.

The chain is built from TRBV18 and TRBJ2-1; 7 bases match TRBD2. This CDR3 contains 19 residues. The V gene end was trimmed by 0 bases and the J gene end by 0 bases; junction bases not matched to a gene: 11. Germline V gene lookup returns CDR1 KGHSH and CDR2 LQKENI. CDR3 nucleotide sequence: TGTGCCAGCTCACCACCGAGGCCGGGACTACAATACTCCTACAATGAGCAGTTCTTC. It encodes CASSPPRPGLQYSYNEQFF.

V and J are TRBV18 and TRBJ2-1; maybe TRBD1 (6 bases). The V gene lost 6 bases and the J gene lost 4 bases, with 10 bases spanning the gap. In germline, CDR1 is KGHSH, CDR2 LQKENI. There are 13 residues in the CDR3. The CDR3 DNA reads TGTGCCAGCTCGCCAACAGGGTACAATGAGCAGTTCTTC. It specifies CASSPTGYNEQFF.

The chain carries TRBV19 and TRBJ2-3, with TRBD1 matching 10 bases. The CDR3 is 13 amino acids. Germline assignment: CDR1 LNHDA and CDR2 SQIVND (reference sequence). V lost 9 bases to trimming and J lost 3 bases; unmatched junction nucleotides: 3. This CDR3 reads CASRDRGTDTQYF. Written as DNA, the CDR3 is TGTGCCAGCCGGGACAGGGGAACAGATACGCAGTATTTT.

CDR3 sequence reads: CAGLQGTEGYTF. Written as DNA, the CDR3 is TGTGCCGGATTACAGGGGACAGAGGGCTACACCTTC. This chain uses TRBV30 with TRBJ1-2, with 7 bases that match TRBD1. The CDR3 extends over 12 amino acids. Per the germline V gene, CDR1 is GTSNPN and CDR2 is SVGIG (reference sequence). After removal of 8 bases from V and 8 bases from J, the junction contained 11 bases not matched to a gene.